Shown below are 9 T cell receptor beta chains from a single sample sequenced in a study of blood T cell repertoires in COVID-19 (dated by TCRdb to 2018 to 2020). The receptor library was made with the immunoSEQ multiplex PCR assay. In its TCRdb copy, this immuneACCESS table keeps in-frame sequences only and misses some clones. Where compared with another copy, unresolved V genes explain less than half of these, and the others have no known cause. This sample holds just under 150,000 clones; 85% to 90% were observed only once. The ten largest clones capture 30% to 45% of the sample. The source material was peripheral blood. The receptors were gathered from a man aged 50-60 years who had recovered from COVID-19.

V and J are TRBV6-2 or TRBV6-3 and TRBJ2-7, with D tentatively TRBD1 (6 bases). Trimming pared 2 bases from V and 2 bases from J, leaving 16 bases between. This CDR3 has 16 amino acids. CDR1 and CDR2 (germline): MNHEY, SVGEGT. In DNA, the CDR3 is TGTGCCAGCAGTTACGAGGACAGTCCTTTGACCTACGAGCAGTACTTC. Protein product: CASSYEDSPLTYEQYF.

The chain joins TRBV6-5 to TRBJ1-4, with TRBD1 matching 8 bases. The CDR3 length is 15 residues. The V gene's germline CDR1 is MNHEY and CDR2 SVGAGI. V gave up 5 bases and J gave up 5 bases; unmatched junction bases: 7. The CDR3 DNA reads as TGTGCCAGCAGTACGATACAGGGGGTGAATGAAAAACTGTTTTTT. This codes for CASSTIQGVNEKLFF.

The chain carries TRBV7-9 and TRBJ2-1, with 9 nucleotides matching TRBD1. CDR3 length equals 17 residues. The trim removed 0 bases at V and 7 bases at J, leaving 10 bases unmatched. Germline V gene data show CDR1 as SEHNR and CDR2 as FQNEAQ (reference sequence). CDR3 amino acids: CASSLARGQGSGNEQFF. The CDR3 nucleotides read TGTGCCAGCAGCTTAGCTAGGGGACAGGGATCCGGAAATGAGCAGTTCTTC.

This chain connects TRBV2 to TRBJ1-5, with 8 positions matching TRBD1. This CDR3 comprises 15 residues. V lost 4 bases and J lost 3; bases outside the gene matches: 5. Germline V gene sequence: CDR1 SNHLY, CDR2 FYNNEI. The CDR3 here is CASSVNRGANQPQHF. In DNA form, the CDR3 reads TGTGCCAGCAGTGTAAACAGGGGGGCCAATCAGCCCCAGCATTTT.

The chain recombines TRBV19 with TRBJ2-7; 9 bases are shared with TRBD1. CDR1 and CDR2 from the germline V gene are LNHDA and SQIVND (reference sequence). This CDR3 comprises 14 residues. V shed 5 bases, J shed 1 base, and the junction held 3 bases outside the gene matches. DNA of the CDR3: TGTGCCAGTAGTCGGGACAGGGCATCCTACGAGCAGTACTTC. Protein sequence: CASSRDRASYEQYF.

The rearrangement uses TRBV24-1 and TRBJ1-1, with a possible D match to TRBD1 (5 bases). V was shortened by 7 bases and J by 2 bases, with 10 bases between the two germline ends. This CDR3 has 13 amino acids. Germline lookup yields CDR1 KGHDR and CDR2 SFDVKD. CDR3 sequence (DNA): TGTGCCACCAGAGACAGAGGAAACACTGAAGCTTTCTTT. Its translation is CATRDRGNTEAFF.

This chain links TRBV9 with TRBJ2-5; 7 bases are a match to TRBD2. J gave up 5 bases and V 2 bases, and 6 bases lay outside the gene matches. The CDR3 runs 14 residues. The V gene's germline CDR1 is SGDLS and CDR2 YYNGEE. The DNA of the CDR3 is TGTGCCAGCAGCGTTCGGGGGGACTCTGAGACCCAGTACTTC. Encoded protein: CASSVRGDSETQYF.

A single count supports this clone. The chain couples TRBV4-3 to TRBJ1-2; the D is unclear. Trimming removed 1 base at V and 2 bases at J, with 8 bases between. The germline CDR1 and CDR2 sequences are LGHNA and YSLEER. This CDR3 is 14 amino acids long. The CDR3 bases are TGCGCCAGCAGCCAAGCTTCGGGGAACTATGGCTACACCTTC. It specifies CASSQASGNYGYTF.

J is TRBJ1-2 and V is TRBV30, with a weak D call TRBD1 (5 bases). V was shortened by 0 bases and J by 4 bases, with 15 bases between the two germline ends. The CDR3 has 15 residues. Germline CDR1 and CDR2: GTSNPN and SVGIG (reference sequence). CDR3 protein: CAWSVRGGNSYGYTF. The CDR3 region has the DNA TGTGCCTGGAGTGTAAGGGGAGGGAATAGCTATGGCTACACCTTC. Full variable domain (rest looked up from reference TRBV30 and TRBJ1-2): SQTIHQWPATLVQPVGSPLSLECTVEGTSNPNLYWYRQAAGRGLQLLFYSVGIGQISSEVPQNLSASRPQDRQFILSSKKLLLSDSGFYLCAWSVRGGNSYGYTFGSGTRLTVV.